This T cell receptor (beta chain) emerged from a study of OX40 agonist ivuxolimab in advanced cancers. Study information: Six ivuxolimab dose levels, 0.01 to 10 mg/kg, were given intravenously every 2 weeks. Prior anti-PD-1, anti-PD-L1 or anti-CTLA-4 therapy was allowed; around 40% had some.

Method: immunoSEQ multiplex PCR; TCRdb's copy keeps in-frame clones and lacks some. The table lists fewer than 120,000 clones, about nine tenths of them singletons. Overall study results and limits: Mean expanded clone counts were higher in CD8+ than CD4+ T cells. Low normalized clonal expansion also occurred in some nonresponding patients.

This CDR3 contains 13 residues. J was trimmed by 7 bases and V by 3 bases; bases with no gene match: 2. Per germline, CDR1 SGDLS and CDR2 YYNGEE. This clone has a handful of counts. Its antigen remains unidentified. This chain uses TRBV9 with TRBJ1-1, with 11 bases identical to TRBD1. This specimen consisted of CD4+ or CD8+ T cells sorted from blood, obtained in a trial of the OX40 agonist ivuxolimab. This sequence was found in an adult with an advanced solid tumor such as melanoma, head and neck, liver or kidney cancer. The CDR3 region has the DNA TGTGCCAGCAGCGCGGGACAGGGGGGTGAAGCTTTCTTT. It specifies CASSAGQGGEAFF.